There are a few counts of the clone carrying this T cell receptor beta chain. Its specificity is unknown. The data belong to a study of cytotoxic CD8 clonotypes in ibrutinib-treated CLL. Study-level background: For this cohort, patients were around eleven relapsed/refractory and about 14 treatment-naive, while 17 were IGHV unmutated.

Measured with immunoSEQ multiplex PCR; TCRdb has only the in-frame clones, and not every one. The data show roughly 200,000 clones, more than 65% seen once. General study results and limits: Contraction or stability on treatment was seen for public clonotypes, which were uncommon.

V lost 8 bases and J 4 bases, leaving 11 bases between the germline ends. Looked up from germline, CDR1 is MGHDK and CDR2 is SYGVNS. This CDR3 has 12 residues. The receptor's source is a human donor with chronic lymphocytic leukemia. The rearrangement joins TRBV25-1 to TRBJ1-1; D unclear. This material consisted of PBMCs, taken after 12 months of ibrutinib treatment. The CDR3 sequence is CASGSGSTEAFF. In DNA form, the CDR3 reads TGTGCCAGCGGCTCGGGAAGCACTGAAGCTTTCTTT.